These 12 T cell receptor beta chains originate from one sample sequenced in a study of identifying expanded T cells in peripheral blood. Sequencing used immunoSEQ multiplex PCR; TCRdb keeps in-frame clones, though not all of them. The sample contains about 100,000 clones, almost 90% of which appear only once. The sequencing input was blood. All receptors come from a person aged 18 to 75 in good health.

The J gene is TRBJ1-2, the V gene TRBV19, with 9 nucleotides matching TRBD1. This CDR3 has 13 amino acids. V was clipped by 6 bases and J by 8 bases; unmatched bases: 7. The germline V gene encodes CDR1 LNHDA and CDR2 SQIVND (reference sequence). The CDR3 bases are TGTGCCAGTAGGGACACAGGGGGCAGAGGCTACACCTTC. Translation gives CASRDTGGRGYTF.

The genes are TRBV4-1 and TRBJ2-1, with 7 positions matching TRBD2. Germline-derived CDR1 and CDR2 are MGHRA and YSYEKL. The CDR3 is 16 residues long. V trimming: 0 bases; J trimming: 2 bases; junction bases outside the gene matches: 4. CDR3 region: CASSQDKGLTYNEQFF. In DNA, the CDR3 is TGCGCCAGCAGCCAAGATAAGGGACTAACCTACAATGAGCAGTTCTTC.

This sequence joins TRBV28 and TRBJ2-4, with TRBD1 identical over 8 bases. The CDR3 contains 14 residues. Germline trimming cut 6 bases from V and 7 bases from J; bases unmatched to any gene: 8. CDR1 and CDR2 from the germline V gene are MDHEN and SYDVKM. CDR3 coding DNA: TGTGCCAGCAGATCACAGGGGGAGAGGAACATTCAGTACTTC. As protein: CASRSQGERNIQYF. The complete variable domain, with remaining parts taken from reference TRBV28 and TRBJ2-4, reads DVKVTQSSRYLVKRTGEKVFLECVQDMDHENMFWYRQDPGLGLRLIYFSYDVKMKEKGDIPEGYSVSREKKERFSLILESASTNQTSMYLCASRSQGERNIQYFGAGTRLSVL.

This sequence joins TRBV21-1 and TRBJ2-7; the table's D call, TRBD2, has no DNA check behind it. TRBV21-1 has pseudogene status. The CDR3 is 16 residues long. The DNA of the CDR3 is TGTGCCAGCAGCAAAGGGCTAGCGGGACCCTCCTACGAGCAGTACTTC. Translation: CASSKGLAGPSYEQYF.

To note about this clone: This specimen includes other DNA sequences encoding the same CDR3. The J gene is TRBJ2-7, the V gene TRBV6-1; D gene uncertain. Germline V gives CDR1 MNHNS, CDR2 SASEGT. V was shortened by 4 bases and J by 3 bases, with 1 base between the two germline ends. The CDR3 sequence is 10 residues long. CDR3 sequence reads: CASSVYEQYF. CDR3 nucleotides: TGTGCCAGCAGTGTCTACGAGCAGTACTTC.

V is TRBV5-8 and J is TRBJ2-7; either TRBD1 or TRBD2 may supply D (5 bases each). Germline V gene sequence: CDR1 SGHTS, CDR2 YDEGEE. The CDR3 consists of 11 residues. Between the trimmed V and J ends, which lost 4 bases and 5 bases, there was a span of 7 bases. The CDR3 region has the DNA TGTGCCAGCAGCCTGGGGGACGAGCAGTACTTC. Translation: CASSLGDEQYF.

This CDR3 reads CASSPRVRLFVAGGADEQFF. The CDR3 nucleotides read TGTGCCAGCAGCCCCCGCGTAAGATTGTTCGTAGCGGGAGGAGCGGATGAGCAGTTCTTC. J is TRBJ2-1 and V is TRBV28; 10 bases are a match to TRBD2. Germline values: CDR1 MDHEN, CDR2 SYDVKM. With V trimmed by 6 bases and J by 8 bases, 25 bases remained unmatched. This CDR3 contains 20 residues.

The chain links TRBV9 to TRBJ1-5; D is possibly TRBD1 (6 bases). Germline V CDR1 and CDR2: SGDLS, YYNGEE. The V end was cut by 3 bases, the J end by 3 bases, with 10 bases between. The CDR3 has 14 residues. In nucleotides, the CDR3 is TGTGCCAGCAGCGGAGGGGGATACAATCAGCCCCAGCATTTT. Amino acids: CASSGGGYNQPQHF.

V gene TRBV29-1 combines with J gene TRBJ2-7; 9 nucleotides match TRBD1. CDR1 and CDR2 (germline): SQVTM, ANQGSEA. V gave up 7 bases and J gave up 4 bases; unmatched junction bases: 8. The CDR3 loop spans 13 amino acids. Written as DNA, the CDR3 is TGCAGCGGGGGGGGACAGGGCCCTTACGAGCAGTACTTC. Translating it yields CSGGGQGPYEQYF.

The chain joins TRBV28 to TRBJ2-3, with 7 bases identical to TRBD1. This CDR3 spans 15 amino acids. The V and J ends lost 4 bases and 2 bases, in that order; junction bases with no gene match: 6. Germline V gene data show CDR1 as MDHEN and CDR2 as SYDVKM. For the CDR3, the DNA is TGTGCCAGCAGTTCGACAGGGTTGGACACAGATACGCAGTATTTT. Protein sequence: CASSSTGLDTDTQYF.

CDR3 residues: CASAPGTGGSGANVLTF. The CDR3 DNA reads as TGTGCCAGCGCTCCCGGGACAGGGGGGTCTGGGGCCAACGTCCTGACTTTC. The chain couples TRBV7-9 to TRBJ2-6, with TRBD1 matching over 11 bases. Trimming cost V 8 bases and J 1 base; bases outside gene matches: 7. CDR3 size: 17 residues. Germline-derived CDR1 and CDR2 are SEHNR and FQNEAQ (reference sequence).

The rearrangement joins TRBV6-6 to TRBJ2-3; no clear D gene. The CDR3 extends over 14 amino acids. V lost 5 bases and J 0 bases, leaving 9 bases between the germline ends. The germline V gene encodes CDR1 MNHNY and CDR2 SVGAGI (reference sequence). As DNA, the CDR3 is TGTGCCAGCAGTCAGGACCGAAGCACAGATACGCAGTATTTT. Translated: CASSQDRSTDTQYF.